The entry that follows covers one T cell receptor beta chain sequence. The antigen it binds to is not known. Base qualities are not at hand, and no much larger clone is one base apart. The data stem from a study of T cells in Graves' hyperthyroidism and ophthalmopathy (dated by TCRdb to about 2019). As for the study more broadly: Peripheral blood samples were taken at initial diagnosis, before any treatment was given. A discovery cohort of about a hundred patients, roughly 40 with Graves' ophthalmopathy and 55 to 65 with stable Graves' hyperthyroidism, was used to find distinguishing TCR V-J signatures. An independent validation cohort of under 20 hyperthyroidism patients and some 15 patients who later progressed to ophthalmopathy tested prospective prediction of ophthalmopathy. The roughly 90 discovery patients were divided at random into training and test sets in a 7:3 ratio. The study also compared thyroid tissue and blood T-cell repertoires from 6 or 7 Graves' hyperthyroidism patients. After blood sampling, hyperthyroidism patients were treated with methimazole at a starting dose of 30 mg daily, and ophthalmopathy patients were treated with high-dose intravenous methylprednisolone. The paper describes TCR Vbeta CDR3 sequencing of 140 or so peripheral blood samples, made up of roughly 40 ophthalmopathy patients, around 78 hyperthyroidism patients and 17 progressor patients. The research as a whole found: Most expanded thyroid clonotypes (frequency above 0.001) were also found in blood, which suggests that blood repertoires may mirror thyroid immune responses. No statistical method was used to set the sample size in advance, and investigators knew the group allocation. Ophthalmopathy was separated from stable hyperthyroidism by a 13 V-J signature model, with approximately 89% sensitivity and around 81% specificity obtained in cross-validation and 80%/75% obtained in testing. In validation, the model predicted progression to ophthalmopathy a median of about 6.5 months before onset, with approximately 71% sensitivity and more than 72% specificity.

The TCR beta CDR3 regions were amplified from the RNA transcripts. For the first round of RT-PCR on the TCR CDR3, the HTBI primer set was used together with the Qiagen OneStep RT-PCR kit. A second multiplex PCR round built the libraries, followed by size selection and purification. Libraries were sequenced paired-end with 100 bp reads on an Illumina HiSeq2000. Concerning the study's data processing: Raw data were processed with SOAPnuke, discarding reads with adapters, uncalled bases, mean Phred below 15, or no exact constant-primer or identifier match. High-quality paired reads were merged using COPE v1.2.5, and each unique nucleotide sequence was defined as a clonotype. Clonotypes were aligned to IMGT TRBV, TRBD and TRBJ reference segments using MiTCR v1.1. Only V-J combinations with frequency above 0.0001, covering about 99% of repertoires, were analysed. The TCS score was defined as F50 (clonal expansion) divided by E x V (chaos), with BLOSUM62-based TCRdist calculated between CDR3 peptides within each V-J. Welch's t-statistics and random forest reduced 514 V-J features to under 15, which were used in a naive Bayes classifier (R e1071). The public reads were run again by TCRdb, first through fastp at Q25 and then through MiXCR, and only productive beta chains were kept. Every entry covers one CDR3 protein and lists the most common genes and DNA from its rows. It is TCRdb's table, rather than the study itself, that gives the V and J calls and clone size. The sample records hundreds of thousands of distinct CDR3 sequences, less than 25% of which are singletons. Approximately 30% of the sample is in the top ten clones.

In the ophthalmopathy patients, disease was moderately to severely active, with a Clinical Activity Score of 3 or more, a NOSPECS grade of 4 or more, and a duration of less than 3 months. Exclusion was applied to patients with uncontrolled infections, other autoimmune diseases, pregnancy or lactation. Clinical symptoms, serum thyroxine and TRAb, thyroid ultrasound, and orbital computed tomography formed the basis for the diagnoses. PBMCs were isolated from about 10 ml of fresh peripheral blood by Ficoll-Paque density gradient centrifugation. Trizol reagent was used to extract total RNA, and RNA quality was then checked on an Agilent 2100 Bioanalyzer. The sequenced material came from blood. The clonotype comes from a young man with Graves' ophthalmopathy.

The DNA is TGTGCCAGCAGATCCGCGGGGGTTGAGCAGTTCTTC. It translates to CASRSAGVEQFF. The chain uses TRBV7-9 and TRBJ2-1; 7 central nucleotides agree with TRBD2. Measured from the cysteine to the phenylalanine, the CDR3 is 12 residues long. Of all the DNA, just the CDR3 is kept, 36 bases in frame from base 1. For this chain, trimming is 6 bases at the V end and 9 bases at the J end, and the number of junction bases without a gene match is 5. CDR1 and CDR2, per the germline V gene (reference sequence), are SEHNR and FQNEAQ.